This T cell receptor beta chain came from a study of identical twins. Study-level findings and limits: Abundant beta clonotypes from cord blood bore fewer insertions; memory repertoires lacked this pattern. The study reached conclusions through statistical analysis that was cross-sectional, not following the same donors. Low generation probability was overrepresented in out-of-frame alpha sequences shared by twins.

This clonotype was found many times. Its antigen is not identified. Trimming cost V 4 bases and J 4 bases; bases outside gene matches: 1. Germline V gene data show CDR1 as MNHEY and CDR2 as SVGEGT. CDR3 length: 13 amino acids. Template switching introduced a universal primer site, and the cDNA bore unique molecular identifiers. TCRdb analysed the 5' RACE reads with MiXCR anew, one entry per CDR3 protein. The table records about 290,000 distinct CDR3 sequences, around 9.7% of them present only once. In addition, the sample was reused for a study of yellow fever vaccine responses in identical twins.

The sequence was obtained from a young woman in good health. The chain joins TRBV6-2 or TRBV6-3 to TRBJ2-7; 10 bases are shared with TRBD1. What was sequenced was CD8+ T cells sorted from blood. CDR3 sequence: CASSWDRGYEQYF. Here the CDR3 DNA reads TGTGCCAGCAGTTGGGACAGGGGTTACGAGCAGTACTTC.